These 7 T cell receptor beta chains came from one sample sequenced in a study of metastatic and nonmetastatic thyroid tumors. Through MiXCR, TCRdb re-clonotyped the PCR reads. The table records approximately 7,800 clones, approximately 30% of them present only once. Nobody among the patients had been given any treatment before thyroid surgery. Sequenced: adjacent normal tissue. The receptors originated from a female donor with papillary thyroid cancer or a benign thyroid nodule (not recorded which). Some clones in this sample may be carry-over from other donors' samples.

V gene TRBV2 combines with J gene TRBJ2-7, with 8 positions matching TRBD2. Germline CDR1 reads SNHLY; CDR2 reads FYNNEI. The CDR3 has 13 residues. The V segment lost 7 bases and the J segment 4 bases; nucleotides outside the gene matches: 6. The DNA for the CDR3 is TGTGCCAGCATGGGGCTAGCGGGTTACGAGCAGTACTTC. Residues: CASMGLAGYEQYF.

In its sample, this clone was seen a few times. This chain's CDR3 is CASSATANTEAFF. The CDR3 DNA reads TGCGCCAGCAGTGCGACGGCGAACACTGAAGCTTTCTTT. The chain is built from TRBV10-2 and TRBJ1-1, with D hard to call. The V gene lost 4 bases and the J gene lost 1 base, with 7 bases spanning the gap. Germline V gene sequence: CDR1 WSHSY, CDR2 SAAADI. The CDR3 consists of 13 residues.

Many counts were recorded for this clone. The V call is TRBV10-3, the J call TRBJ1-1; tentative D call: TRBD1 (5 bases). Trimming shortened V by 7 bases and J by 1 base, and 10 bases separated the two germline ends. The CDR3 contains 13 residues. Germline V gene data show CDR1 as ENHRY and CDR2 as SYGVKD. This chain's CDR3 is CAIKDTENTEAFF. The CDR3 nucleotides read TGTGCCATCAAGGACACAGAGAACACTGAAGCTTTCTTT.

This clone was counted only a few times. The chain carries TRBV12-3 or TRBV12-4 and TRBJ2-6; no clear D. The CDR3 contains 14 residues. The V gene lost 6 bases and the J gene lost 3 bases, with 9 bases spanning the gap. For the CDR3, the DNA is TGTGCCAGCAGCCGGAGTGGTGGGGCCAACGTCCTGACTTTC. Its protein is CASSRSGGANVLTF.

The chain carries TRBV7-9 and TRBJ1-2; 8 positions agree with TRBD1. Germline V gene data show CDR1 as SEHNR and CDR2 as FQNEAQ (reference sequence). CDR3 length: 12 residues. V trimming: 4 bases; J trimming: 8 bases; junction bases outside the gene matches: 3. The CDR3 is CASSSTGGGYTF. CDR3 nucleotides: TGTGCCAGCAGCTCAACAGGGGGGGGCTACACCTTC.

This chain uses TRBV24-1 with TRBJ1-2; no firm D call. CDR3 size: 11 residues. V gave up 5 bases and J gave up 9 bases, with 9 bases separating them. The germline V gene encodes CDR1 KGHDR and CDR2 SFDVKD. CDR3 in DNA: TGTGCCACCAGTGGAGGGCTGAGCTACACCTTC. It yields the protein CATSGGLSYTF.

This clone was seen only a few times. This chain's CDR3 is CASSEAPGTGYGYTF. The CDR3 DNA reads TGTGCCAGCAGTGAAGCGCCCGGGACAGGCTATGGCTACACCTTC. The chain combines TRBV6-1 with TRBJ1-2; 8 bases line up with TRBD1. This CDR3 has 15 residues. Per the germline V gene, CDR1 is MNHNS and CDR2 is SASEGT. J gave up 4 bases and V 0 bases, and 4 bases lay outside the gene matches.